The present T cell receptor (beta chain) was sequenced within a study of tumor-infiltrating lymphocytes in localized non-small cell lung cancer. General study results and limits: Not all patients were TCR sequenced, owing to tissue quantity. Immunotypes IM1 and IM2 had similar TCR-derived T-cell fractions. Tumor T-cell fraction from TCR sequencing was not associated with recurrence-free survival (p = 0.61). Higher tumor T cell infiltration than in uninvolved lung was supported by TCRbeta sequencing.

A word on this clone: Its antigen is still unknown.

The data were produced by immunoSEQ multiplex PCR, yet TCRdb's version contains in-frame clones alone and is incomplete. The sample yields about 16,000 clones, around 75% seen once. Between the trimmed V and J ends, which lost 5 bases and 1 base, there was a span of 15 bases. Germline-derived CDR1 and CDR2 are SGHNT and YYREEE (reference sequence). This CDR3 is built from 15 residues. This clonotype originated in a human donor with non-small cell lung cancer. The sequenced sample was lung tumor tissue. The rearrangement links TRBV5-4 to TRBJ1-1; possibly TRBD1 for D (6 bases). CDR3 sequence: CASSSRGGGNTEAFF. CDR3 DNA: TGTGCCAGCAGTTCCCGAGGAGGGGGGAACACTGAAGCTTTCTTT. The full variable domain, in which reference TRBV5-4 and TRBJ1-1 provide the parts outside the CDR3, is ETGVTQSPTHLIKTRGQQVTLRCSSQSGHNTVSWYQQALGQGPQFIFQYYREEENGRGNFPPRFSGLQFPNYSSELNVNALELDDSALYLCASSSRGGGNTEAFFGQGTRLTVV.